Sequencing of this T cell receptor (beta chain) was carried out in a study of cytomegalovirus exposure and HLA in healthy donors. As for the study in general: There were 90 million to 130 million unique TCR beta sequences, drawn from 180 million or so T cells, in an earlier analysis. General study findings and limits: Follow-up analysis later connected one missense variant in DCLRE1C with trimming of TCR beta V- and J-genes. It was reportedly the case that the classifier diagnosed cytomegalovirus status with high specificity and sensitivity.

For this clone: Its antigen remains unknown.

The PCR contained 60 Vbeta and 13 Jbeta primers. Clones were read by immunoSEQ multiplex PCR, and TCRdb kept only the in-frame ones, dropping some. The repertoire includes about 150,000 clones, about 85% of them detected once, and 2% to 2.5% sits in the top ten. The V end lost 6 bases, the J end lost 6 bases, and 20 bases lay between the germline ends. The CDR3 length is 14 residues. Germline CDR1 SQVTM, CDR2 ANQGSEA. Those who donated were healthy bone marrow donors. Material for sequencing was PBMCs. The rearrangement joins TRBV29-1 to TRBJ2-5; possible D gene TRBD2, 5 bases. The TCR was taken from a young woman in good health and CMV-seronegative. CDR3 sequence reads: CSVAAEGNWKTQYF. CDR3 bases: TGCAGCGTCGCGGCAGAGGGCAATTGGAAGACCCAGTACTTC.